The clone carrying this TCR beta chain was detected ten times or more. The CDR3 length is 14 residues. Amplified TCR beta CDR3 regions derived from RNA transcripts. HTBI primers were the set used in a first-round RT-PCR of the TCR CDR3. MiXCR, applied by TCRdb to the multiplex PCR reads, yields one record per CDR3 protein. Of roughly 720,000 distinct CDR3 sequences detected, around 15% appear once; the ten largest clones hold around a sixth. This entry is derived from a study of T cells in Graves' hyperthyroidism and ophthalmopathy. Study-wide context: The initial diagnosis was the point when peripheral blood was collected, ahead of any treatment.

Graves' hyperthyroidism qualified as stable when ophthalmopathy did not progress within 18 months. Clinical symptoms, serum thyroxine and TRAb, thyroid ultrasound and orbital computed tomography were used for the diagnoses. The receptor comes from a man aged 45-65 years with Graves' hyperthyroidism. Sequenced material: blood. The rearrangement uses TRBV12-3 or TRBV12-4 and TRBJ2-5; TRBD2 agrees at 10 bases. CDR3 DNA sequence: TGTGCAAGCGGGGGCCTAGCGGGAGTAGAGACCCAGTACTTC. Protein sequence: CASGGLAGVETQYF.